A selection of T cell receptor beta chains follows, all from one sample in a study of T cells in Graves' hyperthyroidism and ophthalmopathy. TCRdb re-called the multiplex PCR reads through MiXCR, storing one row per CDR3 protein. The top ten hold under 7% of the sample, which has some 600,000 distinct CDR3 sequences, approximately 15% seen once. Sequencing used blood. The source is a woman under 40 with Graves' hyperthyroidism that later progressed to Graves' ophthalmopathy. Both conserved end residues are part of each CDR3. The D gene is left open where the match is weak. Rows may omit the clone size; those that give it use once, few, many or a size class.

d_gene: TRBD2; j_gene: TRBJ2-5; v_gene: TRBV25-1; abundance: many; CDR3nt: TGTGCCAGCAGTCATGGCGGGAGTACGGGCGTAGAGACCCAGTACTTC; CDR3aa: CASSHGGSTGVETQYF
d_gene: NA; j_gene: TRBJ2-1; v_gene: TRBV12-3/TRBV12-4; abundance: NA; CDR3nt: TGTGCCAGCAACCGTTGGACACTGAGCTCCTACAATGAGCAGTTCTTC; CDR3aa: CASNRWTLSSYNEQFF
d_gene: NA; j_gene: TRBJ1-5; v_gene: TRBV7-9; abundance: NA; CDR3nt: TGTGCCAGCAGCTTAGCGGCAGGGACGAGCAATCAGCCCCAGCATTTT; CDR3aa: CASSLAAGTSNQPQHF
d_gene: TRBD1; j_gene: TRBJ1-5; v_gene: TRBV19; abundance: many; CDR3nt: TGTGCCAGTAGTGCGGGACAGGGGTGGCAGCCCCAGCATTTT; CDR3aa: CASSAGQGWQPQHF
d_gene: TRBD1; j_gene: TRBJ1-2; v_gene: TRBV11-2; abundance: many; CDR3nt: TGTGCCAGCAGCCTGGCAGGGGGGGAGTATGGCTACACCTTC; CDR3aa: CASSLAGGEYGYTF
d_gene: TRBD1; j_gene: TRBJ2-7; v_gene: TRBV20-1; abundance: many; CDR3nt: TGCAGTGCTCCATCCCTGACAGGGGAAAAGGGGTACGAGCAGTACTTC; CDR3aa: CSAPSLTGEKGYEQYF
d_gene: TRBD1; j_gene: TRBJ2-5; v_gene: TRBV27; abundance: many; CDR3nt: TGTGCCAGCAGGCCAAGGGGGCTTCAGCAAGAGACCCAGTACTTC; CDR3aa: CASRPRGLQQETQYF
d_gene: NA; j_gene: TRBJ2-5; v_gene: TRBV27; abundance: many; CDR3nt: TGTGCCAGCAGTTTATCCTACCCCTTGGACCAAGAGACCCAGTACTTC; CDR3aa: CASSLSYPLDQETQYF
d_gene: NA; j_gene: TRBJ1-4; v_gene: TRBV7-9; abundance: NA; CDR3nt: TGTGCCAGCAGCTTAGTGGGGGTGATAAATGAAAAACTGTTTTTT; CDR3aa: CASSLVGVINEKLFF
d_gene: TRBD2; j_gene: TRBJ2-1; v_gene: TRBV20-1; abundance: many; CDR3nt: TGCAGTGCTAGACAACTAGCGGGAGCTGGGGAGCAGTTCTTC; CDR3aa: CSARQLAGAGEQFF
d_gene: TRBD2; j_gene: TRBJ2-7; v_gene: TRBV6-1; abundance: many; CDR3nt: TGTGCCAGCAGTGACTGGACTAGCGGGAGACTCTACGAGCAGTACTTC; CDR3aa: CASSDWTSGRLYEQYF
d_gene: NA; j_gene: TRBJ1-4; v_gene: TRBV10-3; abundance: many; CDR3nt: TGTGCCATCCGCCAAGGGAGGGGTGAAAAACTGTTTTTT; CDR3aa: CAIRQGRGEKLFF
d_gene: NA; j_gene: TRBJ1-2; v_gene: TRBV7-3; abundance: NA; CDR3nt: TGTGCCAGCAGCTTCTCTCCAGTAGGCCTTTATGGCTGCACCTTC; CDR3aa: CASSFSPVGLYGCTF
d_gene: TRBD2; j_gene: TRBJ2-2; v_gene: TRBV5-4; abundance: NA; CDR3nt: TGTGCCAGCGGCCGGGGACTCGGGACTAGCGGGTCCGGGGAGCTGTTTTTT; CDR3aa: CASGRGLGTSGSGELFF
d_gene: NA; j_gene: TRBJ2-1; v_gene: TRBV3-1; abundance: many; CDR3nt: TGTGCCAGCAGCCAATCAAGGTTCGCGCAGGGGAACAATGAGCAGTTCTTC; CDR3aa: CASSQSRFAQGNNEQFF
d_gene: TRBD1; j_gene: TRBJ2-5; v_gene: TRBV12-3/TRBV12-4; abundance: many; CDR3nt: TGTGCCAGCAGTCCAGGACAGGTTGGGACCCAGTACTTC; CDR3aa: CASSPGQVGTQYF
d_gene: NA; j_gene: TRBJ2-3; v_gene: TRBV2; abundance: many; CDR3nt: TGTGCCAGCAGTGGACGGACTCAAAGCACAGATACGCAGTATTTT; CDR3aa: CASSGRTQSTDTQYF
d_gene: NA; j_gene: TRBJ1-6; v_gene: TRBV4-2; abundance: many; CDR3nt: TGTGCCAGCAGCCAAGACTATAATTCACCCCTCCACTTT; CDR3aa: CASSQDYNSPLHF
d_gene: NA; j_gene: TRBJ2-7; v_gene: TRBV4-3; abundance: few; CDR3nt: TGCGCCAGCAGCCAAGATCAGAGCGGTGACTACGAGCAGTACTTC; CDR3aa: CASSQDQSGDYEQYF
d_gene: TRBD2; j_gene: TRBJ2-7; v_gene: TRBV18; abundance: many; CDR3nt: TGTGCCAGCTCACCCCCCGGGGGGGGACACGAGCAGTACTTC; CDR3aa: CASSPPGGGHEQYF
d_gene: TRBD2; j_gene: TRBJ2-1; v_gene: TRBV5-1; abundance: many; CDR3nt: TGCGCCAGCAGCTTATTAGCGGGAGGTCAGAATGAGCAGTTCTTC; CDR3aa: CASSLLAGGQNEQFF
d_gene: NA; j_gene: TRBJ1-3; v_gene: TRBV5-1; abundance: many; CDR3nt: TGCGCCAGCAGCTTGGAGGTCGGAGCTGGAAACACCATATATTTT; CDR3aa: CASSLEVGAGNTIYF
d_gene: TRBD2; j_gene: TRBJ2-2; v_gene: TRBV20-1; abundance: many; CDR3nt: TGCAGTGCTAGACTAGCGGGAGGTCACACCGGGGAGCTGTTTTTT; CDR3aa: CSARLAGGHTGELFF